The text below deals with one T cell receptor beta chain. CDR3 size: 14 residues. CDR1 is GTSNPN, CDR2 SVGIG, per germline (reference sequence). Trimming at V came to 0 bases and at J to 6 bases, leaving 6 bases not matched to a gene. The data stem from a study of cytomegalovirus exposure and HLA in healthy donors. Repertoires were generated with immunoSEQ multiplex PCR, while TCRdb's copy carries only in-frame clones and drops some. The table lists about 74,000 clones, roughly 94% of them singletons. This clonotype was obtained from a woman between 18 and 30 years old in good health and CMV-seropositive. Sequencing was carried out using PBMCs. The V and J genes are TRBV30 and TRBJ2-7, with 9 positions matching TRBD1. CDR3 DNA sequence: TGTGCCTGGAGTGTACAGGGGGCCGGTGGCGAGCAGTACTTC. Amino acids: CAWSVQGAGGEQYF.